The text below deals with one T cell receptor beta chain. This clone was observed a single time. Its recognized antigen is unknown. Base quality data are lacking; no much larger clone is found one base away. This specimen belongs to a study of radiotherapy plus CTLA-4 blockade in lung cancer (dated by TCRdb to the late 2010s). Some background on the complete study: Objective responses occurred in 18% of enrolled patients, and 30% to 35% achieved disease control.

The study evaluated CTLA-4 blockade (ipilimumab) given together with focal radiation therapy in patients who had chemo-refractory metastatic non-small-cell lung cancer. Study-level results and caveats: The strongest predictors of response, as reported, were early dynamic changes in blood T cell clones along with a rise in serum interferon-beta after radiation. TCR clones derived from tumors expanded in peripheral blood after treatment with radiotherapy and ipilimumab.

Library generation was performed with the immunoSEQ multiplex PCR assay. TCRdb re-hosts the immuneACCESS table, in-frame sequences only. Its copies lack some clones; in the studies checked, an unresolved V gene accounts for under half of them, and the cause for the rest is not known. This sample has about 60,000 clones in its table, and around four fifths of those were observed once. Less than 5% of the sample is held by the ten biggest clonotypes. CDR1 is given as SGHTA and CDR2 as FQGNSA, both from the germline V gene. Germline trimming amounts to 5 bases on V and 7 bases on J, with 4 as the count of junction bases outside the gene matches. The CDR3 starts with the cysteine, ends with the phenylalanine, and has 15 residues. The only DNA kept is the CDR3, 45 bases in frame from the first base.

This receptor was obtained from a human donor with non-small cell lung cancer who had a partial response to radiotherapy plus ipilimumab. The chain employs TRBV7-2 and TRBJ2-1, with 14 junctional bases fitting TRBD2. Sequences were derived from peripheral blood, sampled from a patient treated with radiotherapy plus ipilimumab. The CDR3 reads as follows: CASSERTSGRNEQFF. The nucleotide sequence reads TGTGCCAGCAGCGAACGGACTAGCGGGAGGAATGAGCAGTTCTTC.